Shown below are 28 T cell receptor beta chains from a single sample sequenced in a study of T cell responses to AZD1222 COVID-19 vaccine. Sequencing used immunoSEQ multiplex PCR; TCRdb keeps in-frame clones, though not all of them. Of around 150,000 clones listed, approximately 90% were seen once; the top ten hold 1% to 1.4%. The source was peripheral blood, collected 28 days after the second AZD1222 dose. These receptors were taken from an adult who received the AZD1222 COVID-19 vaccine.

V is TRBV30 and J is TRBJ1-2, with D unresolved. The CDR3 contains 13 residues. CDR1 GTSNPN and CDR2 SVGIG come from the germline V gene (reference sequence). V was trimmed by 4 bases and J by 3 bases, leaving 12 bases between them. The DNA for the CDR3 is TGTGCCTGGACTCGGCGAAGTTACTATGGCTACACCTTC. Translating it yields CAWTRRSYYGYTF.

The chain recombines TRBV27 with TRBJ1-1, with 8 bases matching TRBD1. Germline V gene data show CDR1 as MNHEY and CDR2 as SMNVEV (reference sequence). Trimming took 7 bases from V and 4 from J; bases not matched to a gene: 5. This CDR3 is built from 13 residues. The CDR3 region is CASNFDRGTEAFF. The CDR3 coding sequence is TGTGCCAGCAATTTCGACAGGGGCACTGAAGCTTTCTTT.

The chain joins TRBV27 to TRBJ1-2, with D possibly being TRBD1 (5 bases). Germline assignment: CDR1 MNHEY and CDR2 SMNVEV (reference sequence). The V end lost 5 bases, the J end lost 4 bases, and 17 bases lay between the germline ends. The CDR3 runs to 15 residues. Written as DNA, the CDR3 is TGTGCCAGCAGTCATAACCTAGACAGCTCCTATGGCTACACCTTC. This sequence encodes CASSHNLDSSYGYTF.

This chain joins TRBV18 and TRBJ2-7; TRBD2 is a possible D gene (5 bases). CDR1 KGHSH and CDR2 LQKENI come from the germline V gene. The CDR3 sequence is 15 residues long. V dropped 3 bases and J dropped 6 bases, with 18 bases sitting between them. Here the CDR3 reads CASSPRVSYLREQYF. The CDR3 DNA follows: TGTGCCAGCTCACCGCGGGTCAGTTATCTACGCGAGCAGTACTTC.

CDR3 DNA: TGTGCCAGCAGCTATCCGGGACAGGGCTTGTTCGGGGAGCTGTTTTTT. Encoded protein: CASSYPGQGLFGELFF. The chain is built from TRBV7-9 and TRBJ2-2; 9 nucleotides align to TRBD1. Germline trimming cut 4 bases from V and 7 bases from J; bases unmatched to any gene: 10. CDR3 size: 16 residues. CDR1 and CDR2 (germline): SEHNR, FQNEAQ (reference sequence).

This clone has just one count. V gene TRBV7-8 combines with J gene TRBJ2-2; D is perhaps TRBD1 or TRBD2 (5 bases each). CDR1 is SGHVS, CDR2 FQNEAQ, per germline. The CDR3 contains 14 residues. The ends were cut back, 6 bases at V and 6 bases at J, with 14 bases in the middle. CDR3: CASREARAPGELFF. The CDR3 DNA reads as TGTGCCAGCAGGGAGGCCAGGGCTCCCGGGGAGCTGTTTTTT. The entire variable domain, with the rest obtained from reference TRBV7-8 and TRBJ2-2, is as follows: GAGVSQSPRYKVAKRGQDVALRCDPISGHVSLFWYQQALGQGPEFLTYFQNEAQLDKSGLPSDRFFAERPEGSVSTLKIQRTQQEDSAVYLCASREARAPGELFFGEGSRLTVL.

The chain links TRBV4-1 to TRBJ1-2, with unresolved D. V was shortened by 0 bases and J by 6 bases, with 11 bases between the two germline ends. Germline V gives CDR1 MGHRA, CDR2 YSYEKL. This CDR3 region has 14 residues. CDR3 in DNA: TGCGCCAGCAGCCAAGATCTGGGAAGAGATGGCTACACCTTC. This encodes CASSQDLGRDGYTF.

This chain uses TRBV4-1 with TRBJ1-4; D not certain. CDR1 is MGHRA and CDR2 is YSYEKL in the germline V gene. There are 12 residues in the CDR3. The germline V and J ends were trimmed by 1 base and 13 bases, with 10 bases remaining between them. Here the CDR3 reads CASSQVRRPLFF. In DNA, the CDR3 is TGCGCCAGCAGCCAAGTACGGCGCCCACTGTTTTTT.

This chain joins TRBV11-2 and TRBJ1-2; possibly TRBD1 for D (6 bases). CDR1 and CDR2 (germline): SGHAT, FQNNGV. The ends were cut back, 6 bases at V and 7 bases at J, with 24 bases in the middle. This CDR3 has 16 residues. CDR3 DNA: TGTGCCAGCAGTCTAGGAAAGGACAGCCGTCTTTTTGGCTACACCTTC. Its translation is CASSLGKDSRLFGYTF.

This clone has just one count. The CDR3 region is CASSRQGGHSNQPQHF. CDR3 bases: TGTGCCAGCAGTCGACAGGGGGGACATAGCAATCAGCCCCAGCATTTT. J is TRBJ1-5 and V is TRBV6-6, with 9 bases lining up with TRBD1. The CDR3 consists of 16 residues. The germline V gene encodes CDR1 MNHNY and CDR2 SVGAGI (reference sequence). V lost 5 bases and J lost 0; bases outside the gene matches: 5.

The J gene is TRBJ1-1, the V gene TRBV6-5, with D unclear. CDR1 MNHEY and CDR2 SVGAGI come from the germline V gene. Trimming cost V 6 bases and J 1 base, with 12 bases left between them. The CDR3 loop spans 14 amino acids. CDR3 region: CASRDTGWNTEAFF. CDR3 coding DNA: TGTGCCAGCAGAGATACCGGGTGGAACACTGAAGCTTTCTTT.

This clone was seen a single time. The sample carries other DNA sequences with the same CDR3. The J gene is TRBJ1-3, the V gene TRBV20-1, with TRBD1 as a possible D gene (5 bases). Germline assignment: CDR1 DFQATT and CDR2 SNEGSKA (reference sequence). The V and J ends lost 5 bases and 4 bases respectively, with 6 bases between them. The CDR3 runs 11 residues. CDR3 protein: CSARGGNTIYF. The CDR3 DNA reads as TGCAGTGCTCGGGGGGGAAACACCATATATTTT.

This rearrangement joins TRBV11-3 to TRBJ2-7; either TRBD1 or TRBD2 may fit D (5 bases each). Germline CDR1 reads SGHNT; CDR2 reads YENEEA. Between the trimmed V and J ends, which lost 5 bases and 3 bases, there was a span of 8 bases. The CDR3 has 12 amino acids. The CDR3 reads CASSRDGYEQYF. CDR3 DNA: TGTGCCAGCAGCCGGGACGGCTACGAGCAGTACTTC.

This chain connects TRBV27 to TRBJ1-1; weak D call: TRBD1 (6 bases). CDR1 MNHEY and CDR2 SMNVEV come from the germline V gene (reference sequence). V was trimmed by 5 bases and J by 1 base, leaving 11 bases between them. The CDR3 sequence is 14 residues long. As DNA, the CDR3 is TGTGCCAGCAGTCCCGGACAGCAGAACACTGAAGCTTTCTTT. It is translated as CASSPGQQNTEAFF.

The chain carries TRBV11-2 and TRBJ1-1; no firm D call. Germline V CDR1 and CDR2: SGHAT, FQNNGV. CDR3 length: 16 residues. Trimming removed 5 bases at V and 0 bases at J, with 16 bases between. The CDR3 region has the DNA TGTGCCAGCAGCATGCCCTCGGGCTTTATGAACACTGAAGCTTTCTTT. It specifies CASSMPSGFMNTEAFF. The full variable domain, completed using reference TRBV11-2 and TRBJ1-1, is EAGVAQSPRYKIIEKRQSVAFWCNPISGHATLYWYQQILGQGPKLLIQFQNNGVVDDSQLPKDRFSAERLKGVDSTLKIQPAKLEDSAVYLCASSMPSGFMNTEAFFGQGTRLTVV.

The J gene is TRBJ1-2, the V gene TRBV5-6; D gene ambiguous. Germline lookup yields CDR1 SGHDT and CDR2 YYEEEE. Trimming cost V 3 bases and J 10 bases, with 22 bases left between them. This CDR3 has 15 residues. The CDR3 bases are TGTGCCAGCAGCTCCCCGGAGGCAGGAGTTTGGATCTACACCTTC. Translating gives CASSSPEAGVWIYTF.

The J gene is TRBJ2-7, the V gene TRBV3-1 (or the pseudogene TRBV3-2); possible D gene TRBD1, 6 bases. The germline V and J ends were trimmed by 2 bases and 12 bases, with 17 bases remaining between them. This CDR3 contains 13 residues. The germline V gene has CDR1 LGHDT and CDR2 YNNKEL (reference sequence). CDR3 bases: TGTGCCAGCAGCCAAAATCAGGGGTTGGATTGGTACTTC. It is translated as CASSQNQGLDWYF.

CDR3 nucleotides: TGTGCCAGCAGTTACTCGAGCATTGGCACAGATACGCAGTATTTT. It codes for CASSYSSIGTDTQYF. The chain combines TRBV6-5 with TRBJ2-3; the D is unclear. In germline, CDR1 is MNHEY, CDR2 SVGAGI. The CDR3 has 15 residues. The V and J ends lost 0 bases and 1 base respectively, with 8 bases between them.

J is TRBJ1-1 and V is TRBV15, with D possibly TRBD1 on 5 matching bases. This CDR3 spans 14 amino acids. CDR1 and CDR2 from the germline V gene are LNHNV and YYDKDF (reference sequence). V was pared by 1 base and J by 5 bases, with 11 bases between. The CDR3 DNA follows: TGTGCCACCAGCAGAGGCGGGGGTTTGACTGAAGCTTTCTTT. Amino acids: CATSRGGGLTEAFF.

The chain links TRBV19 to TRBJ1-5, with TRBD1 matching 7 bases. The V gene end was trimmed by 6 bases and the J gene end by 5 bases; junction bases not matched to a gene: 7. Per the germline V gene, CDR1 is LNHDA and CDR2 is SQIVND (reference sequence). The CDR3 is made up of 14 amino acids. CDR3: CASRLTGKDQPQHF. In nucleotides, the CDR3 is TGTGCCAGTAGGCTGACAGGGAAGGATCAGCCCCAGCATTTT.

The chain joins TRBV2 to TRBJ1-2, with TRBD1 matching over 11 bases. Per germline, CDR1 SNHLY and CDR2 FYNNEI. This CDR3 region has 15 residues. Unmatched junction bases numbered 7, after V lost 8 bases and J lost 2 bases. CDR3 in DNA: TGTGCCAGCTCCGGGACAGGGGGTCTAAACTATGGCTACACCTTC. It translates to CASSGTGGLNYGYTF.

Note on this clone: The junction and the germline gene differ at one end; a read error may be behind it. The CDR3 sequence: CASSPQGTDTEAFF. The CDR3 DNA sequence: TGTGCCAGCTCTCCACAGGGGACGGACACTGAAGCTTTCTTT. The chain has TRBV18 and TRBJ1-1, with 7 bases that match TRBD1. CDR1 and CDR2 (germline): KGHSH, LQKENI. CDR3 length equals 14 residues.

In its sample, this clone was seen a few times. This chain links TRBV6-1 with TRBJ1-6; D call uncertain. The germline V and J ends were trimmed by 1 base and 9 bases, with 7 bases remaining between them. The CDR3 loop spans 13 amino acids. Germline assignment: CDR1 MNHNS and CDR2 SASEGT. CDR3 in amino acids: CASSEGVGSPLHF. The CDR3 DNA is TGTGCCAGCAGTGAAGGGGTAGGTTCACCCCTCCACTTT.

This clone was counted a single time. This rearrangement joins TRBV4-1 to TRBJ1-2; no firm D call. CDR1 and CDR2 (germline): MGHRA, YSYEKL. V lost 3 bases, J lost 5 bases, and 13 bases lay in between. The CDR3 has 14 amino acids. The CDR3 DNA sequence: TGCGCCAGCAGCCAGAACCCGGGCGTTTATGGCTACACCTTC. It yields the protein CASSQNPGVYGYTF.

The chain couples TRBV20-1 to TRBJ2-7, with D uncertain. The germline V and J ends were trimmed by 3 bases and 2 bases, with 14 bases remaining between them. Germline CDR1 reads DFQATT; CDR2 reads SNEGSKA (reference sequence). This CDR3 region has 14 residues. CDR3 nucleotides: TGCAGTGCTAGTTATCCTAGGCCAACCTACGAGCAGTACTTC. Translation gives CSASYPRPTYEQYF.

The chain's CDR3 is CASSALEGYGYTF. The CDR3 bases are TGTGCCAGCAGTGCCCTCGAGGGCTATGGCTACACCTTC. The gene calls are TRBV2 and TRBJ1-2, with D hard to call. Germline V gene data show CDR1 as SNHLY and CDR2 as FYNNEI. The V end lost 4 bases, the J end lost 4 bases, and 10 bases lay between the germline ends. The CDR3 spans 13 residues. Together with reference TRBV2 and TRBJ1-2, the CDR3 gives the full variable domain: EPEVTQTPSHQVTQMGQEVILRCVPISNHLYFYWYRQILGQKVEFLVSFYNNEISEKSEIFDDQFSVERPDGSNFTLKIRSTKLEDSAMYFCASSALEGYGYTFGSGTRLTVV.

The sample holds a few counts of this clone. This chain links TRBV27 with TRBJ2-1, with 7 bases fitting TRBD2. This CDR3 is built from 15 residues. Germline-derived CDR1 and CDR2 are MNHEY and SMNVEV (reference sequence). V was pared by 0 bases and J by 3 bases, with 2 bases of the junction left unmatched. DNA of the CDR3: TGTGCCAGCAGTTTATCCCGGGGGGACTACAATGAGCAGTTCTTC. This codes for CASSLSRGDYNEQFF.

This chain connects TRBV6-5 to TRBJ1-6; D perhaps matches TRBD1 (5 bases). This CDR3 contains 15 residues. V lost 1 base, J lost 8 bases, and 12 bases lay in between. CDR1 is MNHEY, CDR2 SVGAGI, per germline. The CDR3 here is CASSYWKTVYSPLHF. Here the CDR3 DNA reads TGTGCCAGCAGTTACTGGAAGACAGTATATTCACCCCTCCACTTT.